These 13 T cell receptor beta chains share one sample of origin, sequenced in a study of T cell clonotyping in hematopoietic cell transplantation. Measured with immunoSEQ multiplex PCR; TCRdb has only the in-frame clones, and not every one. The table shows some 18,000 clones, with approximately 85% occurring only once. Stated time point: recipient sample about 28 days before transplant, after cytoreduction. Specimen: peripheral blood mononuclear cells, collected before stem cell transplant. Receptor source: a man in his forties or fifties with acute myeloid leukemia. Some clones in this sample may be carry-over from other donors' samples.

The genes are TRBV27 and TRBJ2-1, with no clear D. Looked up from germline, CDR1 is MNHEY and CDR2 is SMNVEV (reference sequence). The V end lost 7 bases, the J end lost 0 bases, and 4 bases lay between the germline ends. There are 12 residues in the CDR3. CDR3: CASTASYNEQFF. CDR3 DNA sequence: TGTGCCAGCACCGCCTCCTACAATGAGCAGTTCTTC.

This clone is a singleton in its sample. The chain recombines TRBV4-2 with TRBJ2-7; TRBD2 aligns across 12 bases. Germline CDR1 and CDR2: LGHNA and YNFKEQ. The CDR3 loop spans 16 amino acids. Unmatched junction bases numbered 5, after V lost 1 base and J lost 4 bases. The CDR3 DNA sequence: TGTGCCAGCAGCCAAGGACTAGCGGGGGCTGGATACGAGCAGTACTTC. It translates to CASSQGLAGAGYEQYF.

The CDR3, as DNA: TGTGCCAGCAGCTTAAGGGAGGGCTCCCGAGGGAATCAGCCCCAGCATTTT. Encoded protein: CASSLREGSRGNQPQHF. The genes are TRBV7-2 and TRBJ1-5; D gene unclear. The germline V gene encodes CDR1 SGHTA and CDR2 FQGNSA. Deletions cut 2 bases from V and 4 bases from J, with 18 bases between. The CDR3 totals 17 residues.

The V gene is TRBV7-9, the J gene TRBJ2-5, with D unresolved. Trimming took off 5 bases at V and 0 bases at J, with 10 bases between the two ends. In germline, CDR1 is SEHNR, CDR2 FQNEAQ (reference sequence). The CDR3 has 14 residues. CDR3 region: CASSPNTYQETQYF. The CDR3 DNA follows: TGTGCCAGCAGCCCAAATACGTACCAAGAGACCCAGTACTTC.

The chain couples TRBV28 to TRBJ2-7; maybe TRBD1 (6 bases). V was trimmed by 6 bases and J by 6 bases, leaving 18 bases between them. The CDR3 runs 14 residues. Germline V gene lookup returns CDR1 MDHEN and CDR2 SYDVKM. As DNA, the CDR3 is TGTGCCAGCAGGGGTACCTGGACAGCGCGCGAGCAGTACTTC. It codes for CASRGTWTAREQYF.

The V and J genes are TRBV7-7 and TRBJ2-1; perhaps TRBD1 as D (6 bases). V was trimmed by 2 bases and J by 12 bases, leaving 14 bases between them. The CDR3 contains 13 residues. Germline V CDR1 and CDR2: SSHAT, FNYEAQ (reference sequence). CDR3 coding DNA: TGTGCCAGCAGCTTAAGCAACAGGGACGTGCAGTTCTTC. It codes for CASSLSNRDVQFF.

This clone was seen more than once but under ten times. In DNA, the CDR3 is TGTGCCAGCTCAGGGGCTAGCGGTAGCTCCTACAATGAGCAGTTCTTC. Translation: CASSGASGSSYNEQFF. The rearrangement uses TRBV7-9 and TRBJ2-1; D possibly corresponds to TRBD2 (7 bases). The germline V gene has CDR1 SEHNR and CDR2 FQNEAQ (reference sequence). V shed 8 bases and J shed 0 bases, with 17 bases lying between them. This CDR3 has 16 amino acids.

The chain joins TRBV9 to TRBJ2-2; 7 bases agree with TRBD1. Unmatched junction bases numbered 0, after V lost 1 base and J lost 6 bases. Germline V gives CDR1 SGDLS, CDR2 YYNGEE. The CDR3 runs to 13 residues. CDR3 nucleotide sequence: TGTGCCAGCAGCGTACAGGGGGCCGGGGAGCTGTTTTTT. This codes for CASSVQGAGELFF. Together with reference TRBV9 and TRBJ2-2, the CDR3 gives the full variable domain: DSGVTQTPKHLITATGQRVTLRCSPRSGDLSVYWYQQSLDQGLQFLIQYYNGEERAKGNILERFSAQQFPDLHSELNLSSLELGDSALYFCASSVQGAGELFFGEGSRLTVL.

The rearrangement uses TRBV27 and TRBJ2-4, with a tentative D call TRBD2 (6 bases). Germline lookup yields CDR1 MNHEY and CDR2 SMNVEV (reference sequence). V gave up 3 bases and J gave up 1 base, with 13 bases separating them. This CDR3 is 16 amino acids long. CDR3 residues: CASSFLGGSAKNIQYF. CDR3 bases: TGTGCCAGCAGTTTTTTGGGAGGATCGGCCAAAAACATTCAGTACTTC.

CDR3 residues: CASSVGSRRKFF. The CDR3 DNA reads as TGTGCCAGCAGTGTAGGCAGCCGTCGCAAGTTCTTC. This chain links TRBV2 with TRBJ2-1; D is undetermined. Trimming removed 4 bases from V and 14 bases from J, with 15 bases in between. Germline-derived CDR1 and CDR2 are SNHLY and FYNNEI. This CDR3 is built from 12 residues. Full variable domain (remainder filled in from reference TRBV2 and TRBJ2-1): EPEVTQTPSHQVTQMGQEVILRCVPISNHLYFYWYRQILGQKVEFLVSFYNNEISEKSEIFDDQFSVERPDGSNFTLKIRSTKLEDSAMYFCASSVGSRRKFFGPGTRLTVL.

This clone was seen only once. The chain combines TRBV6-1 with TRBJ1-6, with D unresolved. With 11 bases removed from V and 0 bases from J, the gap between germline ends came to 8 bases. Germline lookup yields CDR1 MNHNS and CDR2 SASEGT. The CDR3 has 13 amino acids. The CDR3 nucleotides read TGTGCCGGAGGGATCTCCTATAATTCACCCCTCCACTTT. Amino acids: CAGGISYNSPLHF.

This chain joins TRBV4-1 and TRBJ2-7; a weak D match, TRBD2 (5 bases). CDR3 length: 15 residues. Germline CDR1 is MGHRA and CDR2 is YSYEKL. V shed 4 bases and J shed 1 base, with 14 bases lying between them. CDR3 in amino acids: CASSLASGSSYEQYF. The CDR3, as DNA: TGCGCCAGCAGCCTAGCCTCGGGATCTTCCTACGAGCAGTACTTC.

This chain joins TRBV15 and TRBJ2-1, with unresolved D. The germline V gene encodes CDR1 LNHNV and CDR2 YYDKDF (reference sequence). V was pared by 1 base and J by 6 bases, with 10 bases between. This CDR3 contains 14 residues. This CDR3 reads CATSRVSSSNEQFF. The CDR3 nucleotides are TGTGCCACCAGCAGAGTGAGTAGCTCCAATGAGCAGTTCTTC.